The present entry profiles one T cell receptor beta chain with its context. MiXCR, applied by TCRdb to the PCR reads, yields one record per CDR3 protein. Among over 550,000 distinct CDR3 sequences listed, about 25% were seen once. The data originate from a study of molecular identifiers for immune sequencing clone quantification. The germline CDR1 and CDR2 sequences are DFQATT and SNEGSKA (reference sequence). The CDR3 length is 15 residues. The trim removed 3 bases at V and 3 bases at J, leaving 9 bases unmatched. The source is a human donor in good health. Some libraries in this study had Jurkat cell RNA spiked in. The V gene is TRBV20-1, the J gene TRBJ2-7; 9 bases map to TRBD1. Sequenced input: naive CD8+ T cells from blood, with Jurkat cell RNA spiked in. Subset reported: FACS-sorted CD8+CD4-CCR7+CD45RA+ naive T cells. DNA for the CDR3: TGCAGTGCTAGGGAAGGGACAGGGACAATCTACGAGCAGTACTTC. Translating it yields CSAREGTGTIYEQYF.